The T cell receptor (beta chain) under discussion was sequenced for a study of shared clonotypes between healthy human individuals. Some clones are missing from TCRdb's copy, which holds only in-frame ones; the method was immunoSEQ multiplex PCR. There are millions of clones in the sample; just over 90% occur only once, and about 1.8% lies in the top ten. Naive CD8 cells, CD45RO-negative and positively selected for CCR7, excluded terminally differentiated effector memory CD45RA+ cells. This clonotype was obtained from a man aged 18 to 29 in good health. Some clones in this sample may be carry-over from other donors' samples. The sequencing input was naive CD8+ T cells from PBMCs.

The CDR3 DNA reads as TGTGCCAGCAGTTTTTACTTCAGGGACACTGAAGCTTTCTTT. It encodes CASSFYFRDTEAFF. The chain joins TRBV28 to TRBJ1-1, with a possible D match to TRBD1 (5 bases). The CDR3 spans 14 residues. Per germline, CDR1 MDHEN and CDR2 SYDVKM. V lost 3 bases to trimming and J lost 3 bases, with 11 bases between them.